The source of this T cell receptor beta chain is a study of T cells in Graves' hyperthyroidism and ophthalmopathy. Study-level results: For ophthalmopathy, model prediction preceded onset by a median around six months.

The TCR beta CDR3 regions underwent amplification using RNA transcripts as the source. When the TCR CDR3 underwent first-round RT-PCR, the HTBI primer set was used. A single record per CDR3 protein comes from TCRdb applying MiXCR to the multiplex PCR reads. The table records fewer than 300,000 distinct CDR3 sequences, 13% to 15% of them present only once. This clonotype was observed at least ten times. The antigen remains undetermined. With a duration under 2 months, the hyperthyroidism was newly diagnosed in patients aged 18 to 65. Thyroid ultrasound and orbital computed tomography, with clinical symptoms and serum thyroxine and TRAb, informed diagnoses. Blood sampling occurred at first hyperthyroidism diagnosis, ahead of any ophthalmopathy symptoms. The receptor was derived from a woman between 45 and 65 years old with Graves' hyperthyroidism that later progressed to Graves' ophthalmopathy. What was sequenced was blood.

The CDR3 sequence: CASSLLKLGHRRNTIYF. CDR3 DNA: TGCGCCAGCAGCTTGTTAAAGTTGGGCCACAGGAGAAACACCATATATTTT. The rearrangement joins TRBV5-1 to TRBJ1-3; maybe TRBD1 (5 bases). V was pared by 1 base and J by 5 bases, with 19 bases between. There are 17 residues in the CDR3. The germline V gene has CDR1 SGHRS and CDR2 YFSETQ.